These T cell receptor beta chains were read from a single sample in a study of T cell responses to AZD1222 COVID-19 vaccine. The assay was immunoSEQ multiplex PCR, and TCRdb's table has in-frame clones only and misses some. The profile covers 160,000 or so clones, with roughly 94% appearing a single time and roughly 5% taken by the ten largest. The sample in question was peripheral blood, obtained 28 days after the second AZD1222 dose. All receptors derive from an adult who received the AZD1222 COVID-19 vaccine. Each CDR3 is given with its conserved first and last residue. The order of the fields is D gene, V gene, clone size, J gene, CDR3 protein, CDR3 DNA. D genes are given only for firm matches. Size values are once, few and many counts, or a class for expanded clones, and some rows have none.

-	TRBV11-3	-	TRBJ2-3	CASSFGAGLDTQYF	TGTGCCAGCAGCTTTGGCGCCGGCCTAGATACGCAGTATTTT
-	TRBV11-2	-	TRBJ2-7	CASSLLQGYEQYF	TGTGCCAGCAGCCTCCTACAGGGCTACGAGCAGTACTTC
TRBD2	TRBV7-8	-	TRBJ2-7	CASSLWGRALSYEQYF	TGTGCCAGCAGCTTATGGGGGAGGGCCCTGTCCTACGAGCAGTACTTC
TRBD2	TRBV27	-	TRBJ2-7	CASSFGGGSYEQYF	TGTGCCAGCAGTTTTGGGGGGGGATCCTACGAGCAGTACTTC
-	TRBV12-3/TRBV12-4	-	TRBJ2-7	CASGLALREQYF	TGTGCCAGCGGGCTAGCACTTCGGGAGCAGTACTTC
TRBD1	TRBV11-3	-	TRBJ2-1	CASSARDRLSSYNEQFF	TGTGCCAGCAGCGCAAGGGACAGGCTAAGCTCCTACAATGAGCAGTTCTTC
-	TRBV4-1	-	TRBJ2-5	CASSRGLQETQYF	TGCGCCAGCAGCCGGGGACTCCAAGAGACCCAGTACTTC
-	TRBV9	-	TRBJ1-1	CASSATRNTEAFF	TGTGCCAGCAGCGCCACCCGGAACACTGAAGCTTTCTTT
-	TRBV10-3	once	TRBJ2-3	CAISRELVGTDTQYF	TGTGCCATCAGTCGGGAGTTGGTAGGCACAGATACGCAGTATTTT
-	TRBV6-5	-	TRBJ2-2	CASSYSAGIAGELFF	TGTGCCAGCAGTTACTCGGCAGGGATCGCCGGGGAGCTGTTTTTT
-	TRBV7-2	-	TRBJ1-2	CASSFTGTMYGYTF	TGTGCCAGCAGCTTCACCGGGACCATGTATGGCTACACCTTC
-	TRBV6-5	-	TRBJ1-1	CASRFDRTNTEAFF	TGTGCCAGCAGATTCGACAGGACGAACACTGAAGCTTTCTTT
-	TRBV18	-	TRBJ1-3	CASSPDSRRNTIYF	TGTGCCAGCTCACCTGACAGTAGGAGAAACACCATATATTTT
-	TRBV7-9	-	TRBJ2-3	CASSLGVLQSTDTQYF	TGTGCCAGCAGCTTAGGCGTACTACAAAGCACAGATACGCAGTATTTT
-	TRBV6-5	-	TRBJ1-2	CASGRTDYYGYTF	TGTGCCAGCGGCAGAACCGATTACTATGGCTACACCTTC
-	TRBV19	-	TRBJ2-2	CASSIDYGAGELFF	TGTGCCAGTAGTATAGATTACGGCGCTGGGGAGCTGTTTTTT
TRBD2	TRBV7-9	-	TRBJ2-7	CASSLWLAGGGYEQYF	TGTGCCAGCAGCTTGTGGCTAGCGGGAGGTGGCTACGAGCAGTACTTC
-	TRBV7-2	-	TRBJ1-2	CASRPRRDRDGGYTF	TGTGCCAGCAGACCCAGAAGGGACCGAGATGGGGGCTACACCTTC
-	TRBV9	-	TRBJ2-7	CASSVGGMISYEQYF	TGTGCCAGCAGCGTAGGCGGTATGATTTCCTACGAGCAGTACTTC
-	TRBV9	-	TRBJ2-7	CASSFTDGGLSYEQYF	TGTGCCAGCAGCTTCACAGACGGGGGGCTCTCCTACGAGCAGTACTTC
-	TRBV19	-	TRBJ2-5	CASSDGGAGETQYF	TGTGCCAGTAGTGATGGGGGGGCTGGAGAGACCCAGTACTTC
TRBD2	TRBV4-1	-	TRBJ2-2	CASSQAPTGGRTGELFF	TGCGCCAGCAGCCAAGCCCCAACGGGAGGTCGGACCGGGGAGCTGTTTTTT
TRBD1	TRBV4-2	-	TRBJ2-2	CAATGANTGELFF	TGTGCAGCCACAGGGGCGAACACCGGGGAGCTGTTTTTT
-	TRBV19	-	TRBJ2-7	CASSITGPRYEQYF	TGTGCCAGTAGTATAACGGGCCCCCGGTACGAGCAGTACTTC
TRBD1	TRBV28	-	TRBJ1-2	CASSSPSRQGSSNGYTF	TGTGCCAGCAGCTCCCCCTCCCGACAGGGTTCATCGAATGGCTACACCTTC
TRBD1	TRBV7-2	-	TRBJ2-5	CASSQQGQETQYF	TGTGCCAGCAGCCAACAGGGGCAAGAGACCCAGTACTTC
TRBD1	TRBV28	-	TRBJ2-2	CASRLGSGTGAGNTGELFF	TGTGCCAGCCGCTTGGGCTCCGGGACAGGGGCCGGGAACACCGGGGAGCTGTTTTTT
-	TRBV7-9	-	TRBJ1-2	CASSPRTANYGYTF	TGTGCCAGCAGCCCACGGACAGCTAACTATGGCTACACCTTC
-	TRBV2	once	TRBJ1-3	CASRVGGAGNTIYF	TGTGCCAGCCGTGTGGGGGGAGCTGGAAACACCATATATTTT
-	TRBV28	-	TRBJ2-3	CASSLSGAYRTDTQYF	TGTGCCAGCAGTTTATCGGGAGCTTATAGGACAGATACGCAGTATTTT
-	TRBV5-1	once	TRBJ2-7	CASSLAGGVNEQYF	TGCGCCAGCAGCTTGGCCGGGGGTGTAAACGAGCAGTACTTC
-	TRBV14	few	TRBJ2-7	CASSQAPTGYYEQYF	TGTGCCAGCAGCCAAGCTCCCACGGGGTATTACGAGCAGTACTTC
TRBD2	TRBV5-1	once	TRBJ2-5	CASSPRLAEQETQYF	TGCGCCAGCAGCCCGAGACTAGCGGAACAAGAGACCCAGTACTTC
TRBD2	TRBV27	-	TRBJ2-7	CASSPKGRGSSYEQYF	TGTGCCAGCAGTCCCAAGGGGCGGGGGAGCTCCTACGAGCAGTACTTC
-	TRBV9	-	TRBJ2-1	CASLGTSNEQFF	TGTGCCAGCCTGGGGACTTCAAATGAGCAGTTCTTC
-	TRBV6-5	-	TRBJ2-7	CASSYSDSVGQYF	TGTGCCAGCAGTTACTCCGACTCCGTAGGGCAGTACTTC
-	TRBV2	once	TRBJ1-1	CASDEGGTEAFF	TGTGCCAGCGATGAGGGGGGGACTGAAGCTTTCTTT
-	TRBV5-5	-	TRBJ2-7	CASSSDPGTYEQYF	TGTGCCAGCAGCTCAGACCCGGGGACCTACGAGCAGTACTTC
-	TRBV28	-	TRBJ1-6	CASSHPSSYNSPLHF	TGTGCCAGCAGTCATCCTAGCTCCTATAATTCACCCCTCCACTTT
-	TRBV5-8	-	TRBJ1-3	CASSLGSWNTIYF	TGTGCCAGCAGCCTCGGGTCGTGGAACACCATATATTTT
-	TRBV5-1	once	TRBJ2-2	CASSLGHARSSTGELFF	TGCGCCAGCAGCTTGGGGCACGCACGATCATCCACCGGGGAGCTGTTTTTT
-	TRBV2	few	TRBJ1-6	CASKGQINYNSPLHF	TGTGCCAGCAAAGGACAGATAAATTATAATTCACCCCTCCACTTT
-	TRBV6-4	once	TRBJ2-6	CASRPGAGAPPGANVLTF	TGTGCCAGCAGACCCGGTGCAGGGGCCCCCCCTGGGGCCAACGTCCTGACTTTC
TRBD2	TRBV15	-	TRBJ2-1	CATSRGGRTSGSGYNEQFF	TGTGCCACCAGCAGAGGAGGGCGGACTAGCGGGAGTGGTTACAATGAGCAGTTCTTC
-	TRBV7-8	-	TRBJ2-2	CASSLGQTQLTGELFF	TGTGCCAGCAGCTTAGGCCAGACACAGCTAACCGGGGAGCTGTTTTTT
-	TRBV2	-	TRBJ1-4	CASSRLGTNEKLFF	TGTGCCAGCAGCCGCTTAGGCACTAATGAAAAACTGTTTTTT
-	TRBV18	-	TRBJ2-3	CASSPSAGGTDTQYF	TGTGCCAGCTCACCATCGGCGGGCGGCACAGATACGCAGTATTTT
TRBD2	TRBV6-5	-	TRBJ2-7	CASSRTRTSSEQYF	TGTGCCAGCAGCCGAACTCGGACTAGCTCCGAGCAGTACTTC
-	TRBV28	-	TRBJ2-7	CGCWGPYEQYF	TGTGGCTGCTGGGGGCCCTACGAGCAGTACTTC
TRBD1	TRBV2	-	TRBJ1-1	CASSRTGMNTEAFF	TGTGCCAGCAGTAGGACAGGTATGAACACTGAAGCTTTCTTT
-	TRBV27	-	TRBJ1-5	CASSLYSGQPQHF	TGTGCCAGCAGCTTGTATTCGGGTCAGCCCCAGCATTTT
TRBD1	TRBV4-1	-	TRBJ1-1	CASSQGGQWAEAFF	TGCGCCAGCAGCCAAGGGGGACAGTGGGCTGAAGCTTTCTTT
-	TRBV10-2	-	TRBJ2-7	CASSGGDTYEQYF	TGCGCCAGCAGTGGAGGCGATACCTACGAGCAGTACTTC
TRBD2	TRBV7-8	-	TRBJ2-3	CASSLGASGSTDTQYF	TGTGCCAGCAGCTTAGGGGCTAGCGGAAGCACAGATACGCAGTATTTT